This entry concerns a single T cell receptor beta chain. What it binds is not known. The CDR3 spans 18 residues. CDR1 and CDR2 from the germline V gene are LGHNA and YSLEER. Whole-blood RNA isolation (total RNA) proceeded without T cell sorting. Template switching appended UMIs that held a 6-nucleotide sample barcode. TCRdb re-called the 5' RACE reads and gives one entry per CDR3 protein, without DNA. Its clone listing holds around 370,000 distinct CDR3 sequences. This entry comes from a study of monozygotic twins with inflammatory bowel disease. Points from the study as a whole: Repertoire likeness was no different across concordant and discordant twins, perhaps owing to restricted power.

The TCR was taken from a human donor with ulcerative colitis or Crohn's disease, or a healthy co-twin of an affected twin (not recorded which). The sequenced sample consisted of blood. V usage is TRBV4-3 and J usage is TRBJ2-2; TCRdb reports TRBD1, a call that lacks DNA to check it against. The CDR3 spells CASSQDFGTGLRTGELFF.